This T cell receptor (beta chain) was sequenced in a study of vaccination effects on CD4 cells after COVID-19. Whole-study results and caveats: In the late period after vaccination, infection- and vaccine-induced clones contracted markedly. Healthy vaccinees' vaccine-induced clones included only 1 of 255 cross-reacting with common cold coronaviruses.

The germline V gene encodes CDR1 LNHDA and CDR2 SQIVND (reference sequence). The CDR3 sequence is 14 residues long. With 5 bases clipped from V and 7 bases from J, the junction kept 4 bases outside the gene matches. A note on this clone: Antigen specificity is unknown.

Profiling relied on immunoSEQ multiplex PCR, and the TCRdb table lists in-frame clones only, not all of them. The sample holds roughly 50,000 clones, approximately 75% seen once. Antigen-specific CD4+ T cells were expanded (with viral peptide pools) by the ViraFEST assay ahead of sequencing. The culture ran for approximately 11 days before CD4+ T cells were isolated. No vaccinee had earlier SARS-CoV-2 infection, and nucleocapsid antibodies were negative. It was on days 3 and 7 that half the medium was replaced with IL-2 medium. The source was CD4+ T cells from PBMCs cultured with HCoV-OC43 spike peptides, collected before COVID-19 vaccination. As for subset: HCoV-OC43 spike overlapping peptide pool stimulation. This chain connects TRBV19 to TRBJ2-1, with TRBD2 identical over 11 bases. The TCR was taken from a human donor who received a COVID-19 vaccine. CDR3 sequence reads: CASSRLAGPNEQFF. CDR3 sequence (DNA): TGTGCCAGTAGTCGACTAGCGGGGCCAAATGAGCAGTTCTTC.